Reported below is one T cell receptor beta chain. Looked up from germline, CDR1 is MNHNS and CDR2 is SASEGT. V was cut by 3 bases and J by 5 bases, with 11 bases left in between. The CDR3 is 14 residues long. The record originates from a study of CD8 T cells in Susac syndrome. Random hexamers were used to reverse transcribe about 0.5 to 1 ug of RNA. TCRdb processed the immunoSEQ multiplex PCR reads anew with MiXCR; each CDR3 protein has one entry. Of some 450,000 distinct CDR3 sequences in the sample, more than 70% were seen once. The chain employs TRBV6-1 and TRBJ1-5; tentatively, D is TRBD1 (5 bases). The TCR comes from a human donor with multiple sclerosis. The material sequenced was CD8+ T cells from PBMCs. The CDR3 loop is CASSDWQGDQPQHF. The CDR3 DNA reads TGTGCCAGCAGTGATTGGCAGGGCGATCAGCCCCAGCATTTT.